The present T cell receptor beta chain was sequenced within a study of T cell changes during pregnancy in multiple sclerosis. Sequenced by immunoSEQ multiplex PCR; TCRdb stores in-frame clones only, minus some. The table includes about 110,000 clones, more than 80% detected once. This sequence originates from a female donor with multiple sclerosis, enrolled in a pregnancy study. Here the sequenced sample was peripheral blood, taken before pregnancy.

The DNA of the CDR3 is TGTGCCAGGTACGGACAGAACACAGATACGCAGTATTTT. It specifies CARYGQNTDTQYF. The V gene is TRBV14, the J gene TRBJ2-3; possibly TRBD1 for D (6 bases). This CDR3 has 13 residues. CDR1 and CDR2 from the germline V gene are SGHDN and FVKESK. V was cut by 9 bases and J by 2 bases, with 12 bases left in between.